This paragraph reports one T cell receptor beta chain. The target antigen is unknown. This entry comes from a study of persistence of HIV-infected CD4 T cells. Study observations and caveats: Degenerate expanded CDR3beta sequences were enriched among CMV- and Gag-responding cells.

The stimulus was an HIV-1 Gag 15-mer peptide pool, 0.95 to 1 ug/peptide/mL. Sorting selected CD4+ T cells upregulating both CD40 ligand and CD69. V was pared by 1 base and J by 9 bases, with 11 bases between. The V gene's germline CDR1 is SGHRS and CDR2 YFSETQ. The CDR3 runs to 13 residues. The immunoSEQ assay was version 4, run in survey mode. Some clones are missing from TCRdb's copy, which holds only in-frame ones; the method was immunoSEQ multiplex PCR. The sample shows some 9,200 clones, under 90% of them seen only once. The chain links TRBV5-1 to TRBJ2-1; D is uncertain. The clonotype originates from an adult woman with HIV who was CMV-seropositive. This material consisted of CD4+ T cells sorted from PBMCs after roughly 18-hour stimulation, taken from a patient who received antiretroviral therapy. CDR3 DNA sequence: TGCGCCAGCAGCTTGATTCCGGAGAGTGAGCAGTTCTTC. It codes for CASSLIPESEQFF.